This T cell receptor (beta chain) was sequenced during a study of shared clonotypes between healthy human individuals. Study conclusions and caveats: Clonotype sharing levels among donors were expected to vary with sequencing depth.

TCRdb keeps only in-frame clones here, not all; method: immunoSEQ multiplex PCR. The table lists 980,000 or so clones, about 80% of them singletons. The CDR3 totals 16 residues. Germline loops: CDR1 MDHEN, CDR2 SYDVKM. V gave up 1 base and J gave up 2 bases, with 15 bases separating them. In the case of this clone: No antigen is known for it.

V gene TRBV28 combines with J gene TRBJ2-7; D is ambiguous. This receptor was identified in a man in his late teens or twenties in good health. Specimen: memory CD4+ T cells sorted from blood. This sample's subset: CD45RA-negative fraction. CDR3 nucleotide sequence: TGTGCCAGCAGTTTATTCCTGACATTTATCACCTACGAGCAGTACTTC. Protein product: CASSLFLTFITYEQYF.